Shown below are 27 T cell receptor beta chains from a single sample sequenced in a study of blood T cell repertoires in COVID-19. The table came from immunoSEQ multiplex PCR; TCRdb's copy has only in-frame clones and leaves some out. The sample includes approximately 240,000 clones, around 83% of them seen just once. The sequencing input was PBMCs or T cells enriched from blood (not recorded which). These receptor sequences come from a woman between 40 and 55 years old with acute COVID-19.

This clone was seen only once. The chain uses TRBV2 and TRBJ1-2; D is uncertain. From germline, CDR1 is SNHLY and CDR2 FYNNEI. Trimming removed 2 bases at V and 2 bases at J, with 12 bases between. This CDR3 region has 15 residues. CDR3 DNA sequence: TGTGCCAGCAGTGAAATGGCAAGATGGAACTATGGCTACACCTTC. This encodes CASSEMARWNYGYTF.

V usage is TRBV9 and J usage is TRBJ2-3; D possibly corresponds to TRBD1 (5 bases). This CDR3 region has 15 residues. The germline V gene has CDR1 SGDLS and CDR2 YYNGEE. Trimming left V 0 bases short and J 2 bases short, with 10 bases between. CDR3 region: CASSVVPDITDTQYF. The CDR3 DNA is TGTGCCAGCAGCGTAGTCCCGGACATCACAGATACGCAGTATTTT.

V and J are TRBV23-1 and TRBJ1-3, with 8 bases aligning to TRBD1. TRBV23-1 is recorded as an ORF, its role being uncertain. The length of the CDR3 is 15 residues. V trimming: 6 bases; J trimming: 1 base; junction bases outside the gene matches: 5. The CDR3 reads CASRRYRGSGNTIYF. CDR3 bases: TGCGCCAGCAGGAGATACAGGGGGTCTGGAAACACCATATATTTT.

The V and J genes are TRBV5-4 and TRBJ1-5; 8 positions agree with TRBD1. The length of the CDR3 is 14 residues. The germline CDR1 and CDR2 sequences are SGHNT and YYREEE (reference sequence). V was clipped by 4 bases and J by 2 bases; unmatched bases: 2. CDR3 residues: CASSVTGGNQPQHF. In DNA form, the CDR3 reads TGTGCCAGCAGCGTGACAGGGGGCAATCAGCCCCAGCATTTT.

This chain links TRBV13 with TRBJ2-7; D call uncertain. The CDR3 has 13 residues. The ends were cut back, 2 bases at V and 2 bases at J, with 7 bases in the middle. The germline V gene encodes CDR1 PRHDT and CDR2 FYEKMQ (reference sequence). Written as DNA, the CDR3 is TGTGCCAGCAGCTTAACGGGTGCCTACGAGCAGTACTTC. Translating gives CASSLTGAYEQYF.

This clone is a singleton in its sample. This CDR3 reads CASSLPRTGLYEQYF. The DNA for the CDR3 is TGTGCCAGCAGCCTTCCCCGGACAGGCCTCTACGAGCAGTACTTC. The rearrangement links TRBV11-2 to TRBJ2-7, with 7 bases fitting TRBD1. The germline CDR1 and CDR2 sequences are SGHAT and FQNNGV. The V and J ends lost 5 bases and 3 bases, in that order; junction bases with no gene match: 10. The CDR3 contains 15 residues.

This clone was found a few times. This chain links TRBV2 with TRBJ1-5; unclear D gene. The length of the CDR3 is 13 residues. CDR1 and CDR2 (germline): SNHLY, FYNNEI. Deletions cut 7 bases from V and 0 bases from J, with 7 bases between. The CDR3 DNA is TGTGCCAGCACCGACTATAGCAATCAGCCCCAGCATTTT. It is translated as CASTDYSNQPQHF. Complete variable domain (other parts from reference TRBV2 and TRBJ1-5): EPEVTQTPSHQVTQMGQEVILRCVPISNHLYFYWYRQILGQKVEFLVSFYNNEISEKSEIFDDQFSVERPDGSNFTLKIRSTKLEDSAMYFCASTDYSNQPQHFGDGTRLSIL.

The CDR3 spells CASRSRGRETDTQYF. CDR3 coding DNA: TGTGCCAGCAGGTCCAGGGGGCGCGAAACAGATACGCAGTATTTT. V and J are TRBV2 and TRBJ2-3; the match to TRBD1 covers 8 bases. V gave up 6 bases and J gave up 3 bases; unmatched junction bases: 8. CDR3 length: 15 amino acids. CDR1 is SNHLY and CDR2 is FYNNEI in the germline V gene.

The rearrangement joins TRBV24-1 to TRBJ1-2; 11 bases agree with TRBD1. The trim removed 4 bases at V and 7 bases at J, leaving 7 bases unmatched. Germline assignment: CDR1 KGHDR and CDR2 SFDVKD. The CDR3 contains 15 residues. CDR3 sequence (DNA): TGTGCCACCAGTGACTCACGGACAGGGGGCCGTGGCTACACCTTC. Amino acid sequence: CATSDSRTGGRGYTF.

This clone was recorded a few times. This chain joins TRBV30 and TRBJ1-3, with 9 bases matching TRBD1. After removal of 1 base from V and 3 bases from J, the junction contained 13 bases not matched to a gene. Germline CDR1 GTSNPN, CDR2 SVGIG (reference sequence). This CDR3 is built from 18 residues. Here the CDR3 DNA reads TGTGCCTGGAGTGGGGGACAGGGAAGTACCGTACTTGGAAACACCATATATTTT. Translated: CAWSGGQGSTVLGNTIYF.

The rearrangement uses TRBV2 and TRBJ2-7; a weak D match, TRBD2 (6 bases). CDR1 SNHLY and CDR2 FYNNEI come from the germline V gene. This CDR3 contains 12 residues. Trimming shortened V by 8 bases and J by 3 bases, and 11 bases separated the two germline ends. The CDR3 is CASSLAIYEQYF. The DNA of the CDR3 is TGTGCCAGCTCACTAGCTATCTACGAGCAGTACTTC.

This sequence joins TRBV9 and TRBJ2-7, with 7 bases fitting TRBD2. Germline values: CDR1 SGDLS, CDR2 YYNGEE. Trimming took 4 bases from V and 4 from J; bases not matched to a gene: 5. This CDR3 is 13 amino acids long. CDR3 sequence (DNA): TGTGCCAGCAGCCCGGGACTAAGTTACGAGCAGTACTTC. It codes for CASSPGLSYEQYF.

The V call is TRBV7-2, the J call TRBJ1-6; D is uncertain. There are 13 residues in the CDR3. CDR1 SGHTA and CDR2 FQGNSA come from the germline V gene. Trimming pared 3 bases from V and 4 bases from J, leaving 4 bases between. In DNA form, the CDR3 reads TGTGCCAGCAGCTTCCCTTATAATTCACCCCTCCACTTT. It translates to CASSFPYNSPLHF.

As concerns this clone: At one boundary the junction diverges from the germline segment, which might be a read error. The rearrangement joins TRBV4-3 to TRBJ2-2; D not certain. Germline CDR1 reads LGHNA; CDR2 reads YSLEER. The CDR3 has 14 amino acids. Here the CDR3 reads CASSQDPSRGAVLF. The CDR3 DNA follows: TGCGCCAGCAGCCAAGACCCCTCTAGAGGAGCTGTTCTCTTT.

The chain joins TRBV7-2 to TRBJ2-7; D perhaps matches TRBD1 (6 bases). CDR1 and CDR2 (germline): SGHTA, FQGNSA. The CDR3 length is 13 residues. Trimming pared 4 bases from V and 0 bases from J, leaving 7 bases between. CDR3 in amino acids: CASSSGHSYEQYF. CDR3 DNA: TGTGCCAGCAGCTCGGGACACTCCTACGAGCAGTACTTC.

CDR3 sequence (DNA): TGTGCCAGCAGCCAACAATTTAGCGGAAACACCATATATTTT. Its protein product is CASSQQFSGNTIYF. This chain links TRBV4-2 with TRBJ1-3; no clear D. V lost 2 bases and J 4 bases, leaving 9 bases between the germline ends. The CDR3 has 14 residues. Germline CDR1 is LGHNA and CDR2 is YNFKEQ.

The gene calls are TRBV6-6 and TRBJ2-1; 8 nucleotides agree with TRBD2. The germline V gene encodes CDR1 MNHNY and CDR2 SVGAGI (reference sequence). CDR3 length: 16 residues. Germline trimming cut 5 bases from V and 5 bases from J; bases unmatched to any gene: 11. CDR3 sequence (DNA): TGTGCCAGCAGTCGAAGGGGGACTAGAATAAACAATGAGCAGTTCTTC. It translates to CASSRRGTRINNEQFF.

This sequence joins TRBV27 and TRBJ1-3, with D unresolved. Deletions cut 6 bases from V and 5 bases from J, with 8 bases between. Per the germline V gene, CDR1 is MNHEY and CDR2 is SMNVEV (reference sequence). CDR3 length: 12 amino acids. The CDR3 region has the DNA TGTGCCAGCAGGGGTAGCAGAAACACCATATATTTT. Amino acids: CASRGSRNTIYF.

The CDR3 nucleotides are TGCGCCAGCAGCTTGGCGACGGACAAGGGTGAAGCTTTCTTT. It is translated as CASSLATDKGEAFF. This sequence joins TRBV5-1 and TRBJ1-1; D is perhaps TRBD1 (5 bases). CDR1 is SGHRS, CDR2 YFSETQ, per germline. The CDR3 is made up of 14 amino acids. The V and J ends lost 0 bases and 7 bases respectively, with 13 bases between them.

In this sample, this clone turned up a few times. The V and J genes are TRBV7-2 and TRBJ1-1, with 7 bases lining up with TRBD1. The CDR3 has 15 amino acids. Germline assignment: CDR1 SGHTA and CDR2 FQGNSA. The trim removed 2 bases at V and 5 bases at J, leaving 8 bases unmatched. DNA of the CDR3: TGTGCCAGCAGCTTAAGCAGGGGGAAGGGAACTGAAGCTTTCTTT. It codes for CASSLSRGKGTEAFF.

The gene calls are TRBV12-3 or TRBV12-4 and TRBJ1-4, with D possibly being TRBD1 (5 bases). The V end was cut by 2 bases, the J end by 7 bases, with 8 bases between. The CDR3 extends over 13 amino acids. CDR3 sequence reads: CASSLSRAEKLFF. The CDR3 region has the DNA TGTGCCAGCAGTTTAAGCAGGGCTGAAAAACTGTTTTTT.

V is TRBV19 and J is TRBJ2-1; tentative D call: TRBD2 (5 bases). Germline assignment: CDR1 LNHDA and CDR2 SQIVND (reference sequence). The CDR3 spans 14 residues. V was cut by 3 bases and J by 6 bases, with 12 bases left in between. CDR3 coding DNA: TGTGCCAGTAGTATTGGACTGGTAGGCAATGAGCAGTTCTTC. This translates into CASSIGLVGNEQFF. Looking up the rest from reference TRBV19 and TRBJ2-1 gives the full variable domain: DGGITQSPKYLFRKEGQNVTLSCEQNLNHDAMYWYRQDPGQGLRLIYYSQIVNDFQKGDIAEGYSVSREKKESFPLTVTSAQKNPTAFYLCASSIGLVGNEQFFGPGTRLTVL.

The chain couples TRBV4-1 to TRBJ2-7; TRBD2 matches at 9 bases. From germline, CDR1 is MGHRA and CDR2 YSYEKL. The CDR3 is made up of 16 amino acids. The trim removed 1 base at V and 0 bases at J, leaving 4 bases unmatched. The CDR3 bases are TGCGCCAGCAGCCAAGGCGGTAGCGGGAGCTCCTACGAGCAGTACTTC. Translation: CASSQGGSGSSYEQYF.

The chain recombines TRBV18 with TRBJ1-6; perhaps TRBD1 as D (5 bases). Germline V lookup: CDR1 KGHSH, CDR2 LQKENI. The CDR3 has 17 amino acids. Trimming took 1 base from V and 9 from J, leaving 19 bases between them. CDR3 sequence reads: CASSPLDPTGVGSPLHF. The CDR3 nucleotides read TGTGCCAGCTCACCACTGGACCCGACGGGGGTAGGTTCACCCCTCCACTTT.

This rearrangement joins TRBV3-1 (or the pseudogene TRBV3-2) to TRBJ2-5; 8 nucleotides line up with TRBD1. This CDR3 comprises 15 residues. The germline V gene has CDR1 LGHDT and CDR2 YNNKEL (reference sequence). The V gene end was trimmed by 0 bases and the J gene end by 4 bases; junction bases not matched to a gene: 4. The CDR3 region has the DNA TGTGCCAGCAGCCAAGACCCAGGGGGCACAGAGACCCAGTACTTC. This codes for CASSQDPGGTETQYF.

The chain employs TRBV6-1 and TRBJ1-2, with D uncertain. Trimming removed 2 bases from V and 8 bases from J, with 15 bases in between. Looked up from germline, CDR1 is MNHNS and CDR2 is SASEGT. The CDR3 totals 14 residues. In DNA, the CDR3 is TGTGCCAGCAGTGAACGCGGTTTACCTCGGGGCTACACCTTC. It specifies CASSERGLPRGYTF.

V and J are TRBV10-3 and TRBJ2-3, with 14 bases matching TRBD2. The germline CDR1 and CDR2 sequences are ENHRY and SYGVKD. After removal of 2 bases from V and 5 bases from J, the junction contained 9 bases not matched to a gene. The CDR3 is 18 amino acids. This CDR3 is CAISETGTSGSWLDTQYF. The CDR3 DNA is TGTGCCATCAGTGAGACCGGGACTAGCGGGAGCTGGCTAGATACGCAGTATTTT.